Listed below are T cell receptor beta chains from one sample, sequenced in a study of blood T cell repertoires in COVID-19. Measured with immunoSEQ multiplex PCR; TCRdb has only the in-frame clones, and not every one. The table has about 200,000 clones, about nine tenths seen once. The sequencing input was peripheral blood. The receptors were sampled from a man younger than 30 with active or convalescent COVID-19. CDR3s include the opening cysteine and the closing phenylalanine or tryptophan. A D gene is named only where the DNA matches it firmly. Clone size is not always given. Where it is, it says once, few, many or a class for expanded clones.

j_call: TRBJ2-5
d_call: TRBD2
v_call: TRBV6-6
clone_size: once
cdr3_nt: TGTGCCAGCAGTGACTGGGCGGGGGGGCCCCAAGAGACCCAGTACTTC
cdr3_aa: CASSDWAGGPQETQYF

j_call: TRBJ1-1
d_call: -
v_call: TRBV18
clone_size: -
cdr3_nt: TGTGCCAGCTCGGCCCTTCGGGACACTGAAGCTTTCTTT
cdr3_aa: CASSALRDTEAFF

j_call: TRBJ2-5
d_call: TRBD2
v_call: TRBV23-1
clone_size: -
cdr3_nt: TGCGCCAGCAGTCAATCGATCTACGGGAGGCAAGAGACCCAGTACTTC
cdr3_aa: CASSQSIYGRQETQYF

j_call: TRBJ2-1
d_call: TRBD2
v_call: TRBV3-1/TRBV3-2
clone_size: -
cdr3_nt: TGTGCCAGCAGCCAGCCCCTAGCGGGCAAACGGAATGAGCAGTTCTTC
cdr3_aa: CASSQPLAGKRNEQFF

j_call: TRBJ2-3
d_call: -
v_call: TRBV27
clone_size: once
cdr3_nt: TGTGCCGCGGCGGGACTTTCCACAGATACGCAGTATTTT
cdr3_aa: CAAAGLSTDTQYF

j_call: TRBJ2-2
d_call: TRBD2
v_call: TRBV9
clone_size: -
cdr3_nt: TGTGCCAGTTCGCGGGGGGACACCGGGGAGCTGTTTTTT
cdr3_aa: CASSRGDTGELFF

j_call: TRBJ2-2
d_call: -
v_call: TRBV11-2
clone_size: -
cdr3_nt: TGTGCCAGCAGCTTTCGGAGCCCGGTTTCGGCCGGGGAGCTGTTTTTT
cdr3_aa: CASSFRSPVSAGELFF

j_call: TRBJ1-5
d_call: -
v_call: TRBV4-2
clone_size: -
cdr3_nt: TGTGCCAGCAGCCAATGGTATACGGGTGGTATAGGTCAGCCCCAGCATTTT
cdr3_aa: CASSQWYTGGIGQPQHF

j_call: TRBJ2-7
d_call: -
v_call: TRBV12-5
clone_size: -
cdr3_nt: TGTGCTAGTGGCCGCAGCGGCGGTTCGTACGAGCAGTACTTC
cdr3_aa: CASGRSGGSYEQYF

j_call: TRBJ1-2
d_call: TRBD1
v_call: TRBV4-1
clone_size: -
cdr3_nt: TGCGCCAGCAGCCAAGAGCCTGGGACAGGGACTTATGGCTACACCTTC
cdr3_aa: CASSQEPGTGTYGYTF

j_call: TRBJ2-2
d_call: TRBD2
v_call: TRBV5-1
clone_size: -
cdr3_nt: TGCGCCAGCAGCTTGGCCACTAGCGGGAACACCGGGGAGCTGTTTTTT
cdr3_aa: CASSLATSGNTGELFF

j_call: TRBJ1-4
d_call: TRBD1
v_call: TRBV4-1
clone_size: -
cdr3_nt: TGCGCCAGCAGCTATTTACCGCCGGGACAGGCTGCAACTAATGAAAAACTGTTTTTT
cdr3_aa: CASSYLPPGQAATNEKLFF

j_call: TRBJ2-3
d_call: -
v_call: TRBV7-3
clone_size: -
cdr3_nt: TGTGCCAGCAGCTCCCAATCCCAGGGGTTAGGCACAGATACGCAGTATTTT
cdr3_aa: CASSSQSQGLGTDTQYF

j_call: TRBJ1-1
d_call: -
v_call: TRBV19
clone_size: -
cdr3_nt: TGTGCCAGTAGTATTTCCGGTGGGAACACTGAAGCTTTCTTT
cdr3_aa: CASSISGGNTEAFF

j_call: TRBJ1-1
d_call: -
v_call: TRBV11-1
clone_size: -
cdr3_nt: TGTGCCAGCAGCTGGGGGAGGGCAAACACTGAAGCTTTCTTT
cdr3_aa: CASSWGRANTEAFF

j_call: TRBJ2-1
d_call: -
v_call: TRBV3-1/TRBV3-2
clone_size: -
cdr3_nt: TGTGCCAGCAGAGGAACCAGGGGTGGCGGCCCCTACAATGAGCAGTTCTTC
cdr3_aa: CASRGTRGGGPYNEQFF

j_call: TRBJ2-2
d_call: -
v_call: TRBV19
clone_size: -
cdr3_nt: TGTGCCAGTACTCCACTTGTGCCTGGCGGGGAGCTGTTTTTT
cdr3_aa: CASTPLVPGGELFF

j_call: TRBJ1-5
d_call: TRBD1
v_call: TRBV2
clone_size: -
cdr3_nt: TGTGCCAGCAGTGCAGACAGGGGTGGCCAGCCCCAGCATTTT
cdr3_aa: CASSADRGGQPQHF

j_call: TRBJ1-1
d_call: -
v_call: TRBV11-3
clone_size: -
cdr3_nt: TGTGCCAGCAGCTCAGGACAGATGAACACTGAAGCTTTCTTT
cdr3_aa: CASSSGQMNTEAFF

j_call: TRBJ2-7
d_call: -
v_call: TRBV6-5
clone_size: -
cdr3_nt: TGTGCCAGCAGTAGAGCTATGAACTCCTACGAGCAGTACTTC
cdr3_aa: CASSRAMNSYEQYF

j_call: TRBJ1-1
d_call: -
v_call: TRBV6-5
clone_size: -
cdr3_nt: TGTGCCAGCAGTCGAACCGACTCCCTCGAGGCGGCTTTCTTT
cdr3_aa: CASSRTDSLEAAFF

j_call: TRBJ1-2
d_call: -
v_call: TRBV5-4
clone_size: -
cdr3_nt: TGTGCCAGCAGCTTACCAGGGGAAGCCTATGGCTACACCTTC
cdr3_aa: CASSLPGEAYGYTF

j_call: TRBJ1-3
d_call: -
v_call: TRBV18
clone_size: -
cdr3_nt: TGTGCCAGCTCCCCAGGGAGCTCTGGAAACACCATATATTTT
cdr3_aa: CASSPGSSGNTIYF

j_call: TRBJ1-4
d_call: -
v_call: TRBV5-6
clone_size: -
cdr3_nt: TGTGCCAGCAGCTTGCGGACGGAGGTGAATGAAAAACTGTTTTTT
cdr3_aa: CASSLRTEVNEKLFF

j_call: TRBJ1-2
d_call: TRBD1
v_call: TRBV30
clone_size: -
cdr3_nt: TGTGCCTGGAGTGGGCGGACAGGGGGCTCCTATGGCTACACCTTC
cdr3_aa: CAWSGRTGGSYGYTF

j_call: TRBJ2-5
d_call: TRBD2
v_call: TRBV7-9
clone_size: -
cdr3_nt: TGTGCCAGCACCCGACTAGCGGGATCAAAAGAGACCCAGTACTTC
cdr3_aa: CASTRLAGSKETQYF

j_call: TRBJ1-2
d_call: TRBD1
v_call: TRBV12-3/TRBV12-4
clone_size: -
cdr3_nt: TGTGCCAGCAGCCCCGGACAGGGAAGGAGCTACACCTTC
cdr3_aa: CASSPGQGRSYTF

j_call: TRBJ2-7
d_call: TRBD1
v_call: TRBV6-1
clone_size: -
cdr3_nt: TGTGCCAGCAGTGAAGTGGGGGGCAGGGGGCCCTACGAGCAGTACTTC
cdr3_aa: CASSEVGGRGPYEQYF

j_call: TRBJ1-1
d_call: -
v_call: TRBV18
clone_size: -
cdr3_nt: TGTGCCAGCTCACCAGTTGCAGTAAACACTGAAGCTTTCTTT
cdr3_aa: CASSPVAVNTEAFF

j_call: TRBJ2-7
d_call: TRBD2
v_call: TRBV2
clone_size: -
cdr3_nt: TGTGCCAGCAGCGGGGGGGGGAACGGCTACGAGCAGTACTTC
cdr3_aa: CASSGGGNGYEQYF

j_call: TRBJ1-6
d_call: TRBD1
v_call: TRBV28
clone_size: -
cdr3_nt: TGTGCCAGCAGCACGGACAGGGTGGGTAATTCACCCCTCCACTTT
cdr3_aa: CASSTDRVGNSPLHF

j_call: TRBJ1-2
d_call: -
v_call: TRBV9
clone_size: -
cdr3_nt: TGTGCCAGCAGCCGAAACAGGGCGAAATACCTCGGCTACACCTTC
cdr3_aa: CASSRNRAKYLGYTF

j_call: TRBJ2-1
d_call: -
v_call: TRBV28
clone_size: -
cdr3_nt: TGTGCCAGCAGTCTAGTAGCGGAATACTACAATGAGCAGTTCTTC
cdr3_aa: CASSLVAEYYNEQFF

j_call: TRBJ1-2
d_call: TRBD1
v_call: TRBV9
clone_size: -
cdr3_nt: TGTGCCAGCAGCTCGTCGACAGGGAACTATGGCTACACCTTC
cdr3_aa: CASSSSTGNYGYTF